The rows below give T cell receptor beta chains drawn from one sample of a study of blood T cell repertoires in COVID-19. The table came from immunoSEQ multiplex PCR; TCRdb's copy has only in-frame clones and leaves some out. Of about 230,000 clones in the sample, more than 65% were seen once. The specimen sequenced was peripheral blood. The receptors originated from a man aged 35 to 55 who had recovered from COVID-19. Both conserved end residues are part of each CDR3. The D gene is left open where the match is weak. Not all rows give a size; the values are once, few, many and, for expanded clones, a class.

TRBJ1-5,once,TRBV5-1,.,TGCGCCAGCAGCCTTGGCACGCGGGGACCTTATAGCAATCAGCCCCAGCATTTT,CASSLGTRGPYSNQPQHF
TRBJ2-7,.,TRBV7-2,TRBD2,TGTGCCAGCAGCCAAAAGATGACTAGCGGAATACCCTACGAGCAGTACTTC,CASSQKMTSGIPYEQYF
TRBJ2-1,.,TRBV21-1,.,TGTGCCAGCAGCAAGACAGGGGCGCCCTACAATGAGCAGTTCTTC,CASSKTGAPYNEQFF
TRBJ1-5,once,TRBV6-5,.,TGTGCCAGCAGTAGCCGGGGTTGGGGCAATCAGCCCCAGCATTTT,CASSSRGWGNQPQHF
TRBJ1-2,many,TRBV4-3,.,TGCGCCAGCAGCCCAAGCGCTCAGGGGTTTGGCTATGGCTACACCTTC,CASSPSAQGFGYGYTF
TRBJ2-4,.,TRBV7-8,TRBD1,TGTGCCAGCAGCTTAGTAGGTGGGACAGGGAAAAACATTCAGTACTTC,CASSLVGGTGKNIQYF
TRBJ2-1,.,TRBV15,TRBD2,TGTGCCACCAGCAGAGATTGGCTAGCGGGAGTTGAGCAGTTCTTC,CATSRDWLAGVEQFF
TRBJ1-4,.,TRBV18,.,TGTGCCAGCTCACCCAGGGGATCTGGAAAACTGTTTTTT,CASSPRGSGKLFF
TRBJ1-1,.,TRBV10-3,.,TGTGCCATCAGTGAGGGAGAGGCGGGGAACACTGAAGCTTTCTTT,CAISEGEAGNTEAFF
TRBJ1-6,once,TRBV29-1,TRBD1,TGCAGCGTGGACAGGGAGGATTCACCCCTCCACTTT,CSVDREDSPLHF
TRBJ1-1,.,TRBV6-4,.,TGTGCCAGCAGGGGCCCACAGGGAATGGCTTTCTTT,CASRGPQGMAFF
TRBJ2-5,.,TRBV25-1,.,TGTGCCAGCAGCCCGTCGCGCGTACAAGAGACCCAGTACTTC,CASSPSRVQETQYF
TRBJ1-1,.,TRBV7-2,.,TGTGCCAGCAGCTTAGATCCCCAGAACACTGAAGCTTTCTTT,CASSLDPQNTEAFF
TRBJ2-1,.,TRBV5-1,TRBD2,TGCGCCAGCAGCTCCACCGGGACTACCTACAATGAGCAGTTCTTC,CASSSTGTTYNEQFF
TRBJ2-7,.,TRBV30,TRBD1,TGTGCCTGGAACAAACATACAGGGGTAATTCTCTACGAGCAGTACTTC,CAWNKHTGVILYEQYF
TRBJ2-2,.,TRBV11-3,.,TGTGCCAGCAGCTTAGTACTGGCGAACACCGGGGAGCTGTTTTTT,CASSLVLANTGELFF
TRBJ1-1,.,TRBV9,.,TGTGCCAGCAGCGTAGGCAGGGGTTTGACTGAAGCTTTCTTT,CASSVGRGLTEAFF
TRBJ2-2,.,TRBV29-1,TRBD2,TGCAGCGCGGGACTAGCTGACGGGGAGCTGTTTTTT,CSAGLADGELFF
TRBJ2-7,.,TRBV6-5,.,TGTGCCAGCAGTTACATGGGGGGATTTGGGGAGCAGTACTTC,CASSYMGGFGEQYF
TRBJ1-2,.,TRBV5-1,TRBD1,TGCGCCAGCAGCCATCCGGTGGGACAGGGGAGCTATGGCTACACCTTC,CASSHPVGQGSYGYTF
TRBJ1-2,.,TRBV12-3/TRBV12-4,TRBD1,TGTGCCAGCGCGGGAGGGGGCTACTATGGCTACACCTTC,CASAGGGYYGYTF
TRBJ2-1,.,TRBV12-5,.,TGTGCTAGTACAGCCTACAATGAGCAGTTCTTC,CASTAYNEQFF
TRBJ1-3,.,TRBV30,.,TGTGCCTGGAGTGTATGGGGGCACAACACCATATATTTT,CAWSVWGHNTIYF
TRBJ2-7,.,TRBV9,TRBD1,TGTGCCAGCAGCGTATCTGGGACAGGAGCCTACGAGCAGTACTTC,CASSVSGTGAYEQYF
TRBJ2-5,once,TRBV5-1,TRBD2,TGCGCCAGCAGCTCCGGGACTAGTCAAGAGACCCAGTACTTC,CASSSGTSQETQYF
TRBJ2-1,.,TRBV19,.,TGTGCCAGTACATTAAAAGGGGGGGGAACCTACAATGAGCAGTTCTTC,CASTLKGGGTYNEQFF
TRBJ1-1,.,TRBV6-5,TRBD1,TGTGCCAGCACGGGACAGACTTGGAACACTGAAGCTTTCTTT,CASTGQTWNTEAFF
TRBJ1-2,.,TRBV6-2/TRBV6-3,TRBD1,TGTGCCAGCAGTCAACGGGGACAGGGGTATGGCTACACCTTC,CASSQRGQGYGYTF
TRBJ1-6,once,TRBV6-5,.,TGTGCCATTCGCAGGGATAGCTCCTATAATTCACCCCTCCACTTT,CAIRRDSSYNSPLHF
TRBJ2-2,.,TRBV9,TRBD2,TGTGCCAGCAGCGTAGGCCCTACTAGCGCCACCGGGGAGCTGTTTTTT,CASSVGPTSATGELFF
TRBJ2-1,.,TRBV29-1,.,TGCAGCGTTGAGGGGCAGGGCGGCAGCTACAATGAGCAGTTCTTC,CSVEGQGGSYNEQFF
TRBJ2-2,.,TRBV29-1,TRBD1,TGCAGCGCCGGGGGACAGGGCACGATGATCACCGGGGAGCTGTTTTTT,CSAGGQGTMITGELFF
TRBJ1-1,few,TRBV5-8,.,TGTGCCAGCAGCTTCAGGGGCATTCTGAACACTGAAGCTTTCTTT,CASSFRGILNTEAFF
TRBJ2-2,once,TRBV11-2,.,TGTGCCAGCAGCTTCGGCGCGGGGTCCGGGGAGCTGTTTTTT,CASSFGAGSGELFF
TRBJ1-1,.,TRBV5-1,.,TGCGCCAGCAGCTTGGCAGGGGCCACTGAAGCTTTCTTT,CASSLAGATEAFF
TRBJ2-3,few,TRBV29-1,TRBD2,TGCAGCAATGAGGGACTAGCAACAGATACGCAGTATTTT,CSNEGLATDTQYF
TRBJ2-7,.,TRBV4-3,TRBD2,TGCGCCAGCAGCCAAGCCTCGGCCGCGGGAGACGTTTACGAGCAGTACTTC,CASSQASAAGDVYEQYF
TRBJ2-6,once,TRBV7-8,TRBD1,TGTGCCAGCAGCTTAGTGCTCCGGGACAGGCACTCTGGGGCCAACGTCCTGACTTTC,CASSLVLRDRHSGANVLTF
TRBJ1-1,.,TRBV5-1,TRBD1,TGCGCCAGCAGCTGGGACAGGGCCACTGAAGCTTTCTTT,CASSWDRATEAFF
TRBJ1-5,.,TRBV4-1,TRBD1,TGCGCCAGCAGCCCCGGGACAGGGGGCAATCAGCCCCAGCATTTT,CASSPGTGGNQPQHF
TRBJ1-1,once,TRBV2,TRBD1,TGTGCCAGCAGTATCGCGGGACAGGCGAACACTGAAGCTTTCTTT,CASSIAGQANTEAFF
TRBJ1-2,.,TRBV27,.,TGTGCCACGCGGGAGGGTAGCTATGGCTACACCTTC,CATREGSYGYTF
TRBJ2-5,.,TRBV30,TRBD2,TGTGCCTGGAGCCCGATCGGGCTAGCGGGAGTTTCACCCAAGGAGACCCAGTACTTC,CAWSPIGLAGVSPKETQYF
TRBJ1-2,once,TRBV5-5,TRBD1,TGTGCCAGCAGCTTAGGGACAGCAGGCGGCTACACCTTC,CASSLGTAGGYTF
TRBJ1-1,.,TRBV3-1/TRBV3-2,.,TGTGCCAGCGCGGGTTTAAACACTGAAGCTTTCTTT,CASAGLNTEAFF
TRBJ2-3,.,TRBV24-1,TRBD2,TGTGCCACCAGTGATAATGCGGGAGTATCAGATACGCAGTATTTT,CATSDNAGVSDTQYF
TRBJ2-7,.,TRBV9,.,TGTGCCAGCAGCGTAGCCCCGGGGGATTACGAGCAGTACTTC,CASSVAPGDYEQYF
TRBJ1-5,.,TRBV6-5,TRBD1,TGTGCCAGCAGGGGAGGGACAGGGCTGAATCAGCCCCAGCATTTT,CASRGGTGLNQPQHF
TRBJ1-1,few,TRBV4-1,.,TGCGCCAGCAGCCAAGATTTTAACAGGGCAGCTTTCTTT,CASSQDFNRAAFF
TRBJ2-7,.,TRBV15,TRBD1,TGTGCCACCAGCAGAGAGGGGACAGGGTCCTACGAGCAGTACTTC,CATSREGTGSYEQYF
TRBJ1-1,.,TRBV7-2,.,TGTGCCAGCAGCTGGCAGGGGAACACTGAAGCTTTCTTT,CASSWQGNTEAFF
TRBJ2-1,.,TRBV13,.,TGTGCCAGCAGCTTAAATCTCAGGGATGAGCAGTTCTTC,CASSLNLRDEQFF
TRBJ2-5,.,TRBV20-1,.,TGCAGTGCTAGTTCCGACCAAGAGACCCAGTACTTC,CSASSDQETQYF
TRBJ2-7,.,TRBV24-1,TRBD2,TGTGCCACCAGTGGTTGCGGGAGCAAATACTTC,CATSGCGSKYF
TRBJ2-7,.,TRBV28,.,TGTGCCAGCAGTTTAGCCGGGGAAAACCACGAGCAGTACTTC,CASSLAGENHEQYF
TRBJ2-4,.,TRBV18,.,TGTGCCAGCTCACCTTTGGACCTCCTTGTCTGGGGGGTGGCCAAAAACATTCAGTACTTC,CASSPLDLLVWGVAKNIQYF
TRBJ2-5,.,TRBV6-2/TRBV6-3,TRBD2,TGTGCCAGCAGTCGATGGGGACTAGCGGGAGAGGAGACCCAGTACTTC,CASSRWGLAGEETQYF
TRBJ2-3,.,TRBV29-1,.,TGCAGCGTTGAAGTGTTTGGGGCCCGCACAGATACGCAGTATTTT,CSVEVFGARTDTQYF
TRBJ2-1,.,TRBV27,.,TGTGCCAGCAGAGCAGGGCTCTACAGCCTTTGGAATGAGCAGTTCTTC,CASRAGLYSLWNEQFF
TRBJ2-7,once,TRBV18,.,TGTGCCAGCTCACCGTCAGGGCTTGGGGGCCACGAGCAGTACTTC,CASSPSGLGGHEQYF